The clone carrying this TCR beta chain was counted a few times. This entry belongs to a study of OX40 agonist ivuxolimab in advanced cancers. In the study overall: In three patients, partial responses were observed, one with hepatocellular carcinoma and two with cutaneous melanoma.

This CDR3 comprises 15 residues. The V segment lost 5 bases and the J segment 8 bases; nucleotides outside the gene matches: 13. CDR1 and CDR2 from the germline V gene are SEHNR and FQNEAQ (reference sequence). Blood was sampled at baseline, cycle 4 day 1, and cycle 7 day 1. Generated by immunoSEQ multiplex PCR, the TCRdb table keeps only in-frame clones and is missing some. The sample includes under 95,000 clones, roughly 82% seen only once; the top ten take under 3.5%. This TCR was recovered from an adult with an advanced solid tumor such as melanoma, head and neck, liver or kidney cancer. Sequencing used CD4+ or CD8+ T cells sorted from blood, obtained in a trial of the OX40 agonist ivuxolimab. The J gene is TRBJ1-2, the V gene TRBV7-9, with 8 bases identical to TRBD1. CDR3 loop: CASSAATRGLGGYTF. CDR3 in DNA: TGTGCCAGCAGCGCGGCAACCAGGGGGCTCGGAGGCTACACCTTC.